This passage covers 18 T cell receptor beta chains from one sample sequenced in a study of OX40 agonist ivuxolimab in advanced cancers. The data were produced by immunoSEQ multiplex PCR, yet TCRdb's version contains in-frame clones alone and is incomplete. The sample has almost 80,000 clones; about four fifths are singletons. Sequenced material: CD4+ or CD8+ T cells sorted from blood, taken in a trial of the OX40 agonist ivuxolimab. The receptors shown here come from an adult with an advanced solid tumor such as melanoma, head and neck, liver or kidney cancer.

The chain couples TRBV5-4 to TRBJ1-2; TRBD1 matches at 9 bases. The CDR3 has 19 residues. After removal of 4 bases from V and 4 bases from J, the junction contained 20 bases not matched to a gene. Germline CDR1 is SGHNT and CDR2 is YYREEE (reference sequence). The CDR3: CASSRNPGQGRVGLYGYTF. In DNA, the CDR3 is TGTGCCAGCAGCCGGAACCCGGGACAGGGTCGCGTGGGGCTCTATGGCTACACCTTC.

This rearrangement joins TRBV28 to TRBJ1-2; D might be TRBD1 (5 bases). The CDR3 consists of 16 residues. The germline CDR1 and CDR2 sequences are MDHEN and SYDVKM. Trimming cost V 2 bases and J 7 bases, with 20 bases left between them. The CDR3 loop is CASSLPNLGAGGGYTF. The CDR3 DNA sequence: TGTGCCAGCAGTTTACCAAACCTCGGGGCTGGAGGTGGCTACACCTTC.

The gene calls are TRBV11-3 and TRBJ2-1; 7 bases align to TRBD2. This CDR3 contains 13 residues. Unmatched junction bases numbered 3, after V lost 5 bases and J lost 5 bases. Germline lookup yields CDR1 SGHNT and CDR2 YENEEA. CDR3 DNA: TGTGCCAGCAGCGTCGGGACTAACAATGAGCAGTTCTTC. This codes for CASSVGTNNEQFF.

V gene TRBV7-2 combines with J gene TRBJ2-3, with 7 bases matching TRBD2. The CDR3 length is 16 residues. Germline V gene data show CDR1 as SGHTA and CDR2 as FQGNSA. The J segment lost 0 bases and the V segment lost 5 bases, leaving 8 bases of the junction unmatched. CDR3 sequence: CASSISGPPSTDTQYF. The CDR3 DNA reads TGTGCCAGCAGCATTAGCGGGCCTCCTAGCACAGATACGCAGTATTTT.

The rearrangement links TRBV30 to TRBJ2-2, with D perhaps matching TRBD1 (6 bases). CDR3 length equals 16 residues. V shed 2 bases and J shed 3 bases, with 16 bases lying between them. Germline-derived CDR1 and CDR2 are GTSNPN and SVGIG (reference sequence). The CDR3 reads CAWSPLGGGYTGELFF. CDR3 in DNA: TGTGCCTGGAGTCCCCTAGGGGGTGGTTACACCGGGGAGCTGTTTTTT.

The rearrangement joins TRBV7-7 to TRBJ2-5; tentative D call: TRBD2 (6 bases). The germline V gene has CDR1 SSHAT and CDR2 FNYEAQ (reference sequence). V was pared by 5 bases and J by 1 base, with 14 bases between. The CDR3 length is 15 residues. The CDR3 DNA follows: TGTGCCAGCAGCCGTAAAGCCGGGAGCCAAGAGACCCAGTACTTC. This codes for CASSRKAGSQETQYF.

The chain employs TRBV2 and TRBJ1-4; D possibly corresponds to TRBD1 (6 bases). V lost 1 base, J lost 8 bases, and 11 bases lay in between. Germline CDR1 reads SNHLY; CDR2 reads FYNNEI. This CDR3 spans 14 amino acids. The CDR3 nucleotides read TGTGCCAGCAGTGAAGTAGGGGGAGAAGAAAAACTGTTTTTT. It codes for CASSEVGGEEKLFF. Looking up the rest from reference TRBV2 and TRBJ1-4 gives the full variable domain: EPEVTQTPSHQVTQMGQEVILRCVPISNHLYFYWYRQILGQKVEFLVSFYNNEISEKSEIFDDQFSVERPDGSNFTLKIRSTKLEDSAMYFCASSEVGGEEKLFFGSGTQLSVL.

This chain connects TRBV7-9 to TRBJ2-6; tentative D call: TRBD1 (5 bases). V gave up 11 bases and J gave up 0 bases, with 8 bases separating them. The CDR3 spans 13 residues. Per germline, CDR1 SEHNR and CDR2 FQNEAQ (reference sequence). The CDR3 here is CAGAGSGANVLTF. CDR3 nucleotide sequence: TGTGCCGGGGCTGGCTCTGGGGCCAACGTCCTGACTTTC.

The J gene is TRBJ2-7, the V gene TRBV7-9; 8 bases are shared with TRBD2. This CDR3 has 14 amino acids. V dropped 5 bases and J dropped 2; count of bases not matched to a gene: 5. Germline lookup yields CDR1 SEHNR and CDR2 FQNEAQ (reference sequence). The CDR3 DNA reads TGTGCCAGCAGCCTTAGCGGGATCACCTACGAGCAGTACTTC. Translation: CASSLSGITYEQYF.

The chain carries TRBV6-6 and TRBJ1-5; D unresolved. V dropped 2 bases and J dropped 9 bases, with 11 bases sitting between them. Germline V gene sequence: CDR1 MNHNY, CDR2 SVGAGI (reference sequence). CDR3 size: 13 residues. In DNA form, the CDR3 reads TGTGCCAGCAGTTACGGCCTCATTTGGCCCCAGCATTTT. This sequence encodes CASSYGLIWPQHF.

The CDR3 sequence: CASQSTLGNTIYF. The CDR3 bases are TGTGCCAGCCAGTCTACGTTGGGAAACACCATATATTTT. The chain couples TRBV6-1 to TRBJ1-3; D is unresolved. Germline loops: CDR1 MNHNS, CDR2 SASEGT. The CDR3 extends over 13 amino acids. Trimming pared 8 bases from V and 4 bases from J, leaving 12 bases between.

The rearrangement joins TRBV4-3 to TRBJ2-3; 10 nucleotides match TRBD2. CDR1 and CDR2 (germline): LGHNA, YSLEER. J gave up 1 base and V 4 bases, and 11 bases lay outside the gene matches. The CDR3 is 18 amino acids. The CDR3: CASSRRDSGGLGTDTQYF. DNA of the CDR3: TGCGCCAGCAGCCGAAGGGATAGCGGGGGGTTAGGCACAGATACGCAGTATTTT.

This clone was detected only once. The chain carries TRBV2 and TRBJ1-2; maybe TRBD1 (6 bases). The V gene's germline CDR1 is SNHLY and CDR2 FYNNEI. This CDR3 is 15 amino acids long. V lost 5 bases to trimming and J lost 5 bases, with 18 bases between them. CDR3 nucleotides: TGTGCCAGCAGTCCCCGGACAGCCTTCGGGTATGGCTACACCTTC. Translated, it gives CASSPRTAFGYGYTF.

The chain recombines TRBV2 with TRBJ2-3; 11 bases agree with TRBD2. With 3 bases clipped from V and 5 bases from J, the junction kept 4 bases outside the gene matches. This CDR3 has 15 residues. Germline assignment: CDR1 SNHLY and CDR2 FYNNEI. CDR3 coding DNA: TGTGCCAGCAGTGAGACTAGCGGGACAGTAGATACGCAGTATTTT. It encodes CASSETSGTVDTQYF.

The chain carries TRBV15 and TRBJ1-1; D call uncertain. Germline V gene sequence: CDR1 LNHNV, CDR2 YYDKDF (reference sequence). This CDR3 is 14 amino acids long. The V end lost 0 bases, the J end lost 2 bases, and 7 bases lay between the germline ends. CDR3 nucleotide sequence: TGTGCCACCAGCAGAGATCGAAGCAACACTGAAGCTTTCTTT. Protein product: CATSRDRSNTEAFF.

The genes are TRBV6-6 and TRBJ2-1; a possible D gene is TRBD2 (6 bases). The V gene's germline CDR1 is MNHNY and CDR2 SVGAGI (reference sequence). The CDR3 is 14 residues long. The germline V and J ends were trimmed by 6 bases and 2 bases, with 11 bases remaining between them. DNA for the CDR3: TGTGCCAGCAGCCCGGCTAGCGCCTACAATGAGCAGTTCTTC. Protein sequence: CASSPASAYNEQFF.

In the case of this clone: A read error may account for a junction end that differs from germline. This chain links TRBV19 with TRBJ2-6; 7 nucleotides match TRBD2. This CDR3 is 20 amino acids long. The germline V gene has CDR1 LNHDA and CDR2 SQIVND (reference sequence). DNA of the CDR3: TGTGCCAGTAGTATTCCCTCACTCGGACTAGGGAACTCTGAGGCCAACGTCCTGACTTTC. This sequence encodes CASSIPSLGLGNSEANVLTF.

This chain connects TRBV5-1 to TRBJ2-1; D perhaps matches TRBD1 (5 bases). The germline CDR1 and CDR2 sequences are SGHRS and YFSETQ. Deletions cut 3 bases from V and 8 bases from J, with 15 bases between. The CDR3 covers 14 residues. The CDR3 bases are TGCGCCAGCAGCTCAGGGTCGCTTAAGGATGAGCAGTTCTTC. It yields the protein CASSSGSLKDEQFF.